This entry is about one T cell receptor (beta chain). The length of the CDR3 is 16 residues. The germline V gene has CDR1 SGHRS and CDR2 YFSETQ. V trimming: 3 bases; J trimming: 4 bases; junction bases outside the gene matches: 11. As handled by the study authors: Amplification of reference gene primers was used by the study to estimate nucleated cell counts. Some clones are missing from TCRdb's copy, which holds only in-frame ones; the method was immunoSEQ multiplex PCR. The D gene and trimming were derived from the DNA, and the V and J assignments and clone size from that table. Of fewer than 200,000 clones detected, around 89% appear once; the ten largest clones hold roughly 6%. The data were taken from a study of blood T cell repertoires in COVID-19. Background on the study: The United States, Italy and Spain provided the acute and convalescent COVID-19 samples. Nucleic acid was either cDNA or gDNA, and it came from T cells, B-cell-depleted T cells, or PBMCs.

The clonotype was recovered from a middle-aged man with active or convalescent COVID-19. Sequencing was performed on peripheral blood. The rearrangement links TRBV5-1 to TRBJ1-1; 8 bases agree with TRBD1. This chain's CDR3 is CASSSDRGEGLTEAFF. CDR3 bases: TGCGCCAGCAGCTCCGACAGGGGCGAAGGGCTCACTGAAGCTTTCTTT.